This is a list of T cell receptor beta chains from one sample in a study of blood T cells in healthy people across ages. Each CDR3 protein gets one entry after TCRdb re-called the 5' RACE reads with MiXCR. The sample has about 730,000 distinct CDR3 sequences, approximately 39% seen once. Sequencing input: blood. The receptors were sampled from a woman in her sixties or seventies in good health. Each CDR3 is given with its conserved first and last residue. A D gene is named only where the DNA matches it firmly. The size entry is marked missing in some rows and otherwise reads once, few, many or a size class.

j_call | d_call | clone_size | v_call | cdr3_nt | cdr3_aa
TRBJ1-6 | NA | NA | TRBV12-3/TRBV12-4 | TGTGCCAGCAGTTTAGAGCTCCTAAATTCACCCCTCCACTTT | CASSLELLNSPLHF
TRBJ2-3 | NA | few | TRBV3-1 | TGTGCCAGCAGCCAGGTTACAACTCGCGATACGCAGTATTTT | CASSQVTTRDTQYF
TRBJ2-5 | TRBD2 | NA | TRBV10-3 | TGTGCCATCAGTGGACTGGAGACTAGCTTGAAAGAGACCCAGTACTTC | CAISGLETSLKETQYF
TRBJ2-3 | NA | NA | TRBV6-2/TRBV6-3 | TGTGCCAGCATGCGGGGTAGCACAGATACGCAGTATTTT | CASMRGSTDTQYF
TRBJ2-5 | NA | NA | TRBV7-2 | TGTGCCAGCAGCTTACGAGGAGGAGAAAAAGAGACCCAGTACTTC | CASSLRGGEKETQYF
TRBJ2-4 | NA | NA | TRBV10-3 | TGTGCCAGCCCCTGGGGGCGGGTAGCCAAAAACATTCAGTACTTC | CASPWGRVAKNIQYF
TRBJ2-1 | NA | NA | TRBV19 | TGTGCCAGTAGTATTTCTAGCCCAAGGGGCAATGAGCAGTTCTTC | CASSISSPRGNEQFF
TRBJ1-5 | NA | few | TRBV7-6 | TGTGCCAGCAGCTTAGGCAGGACACAGCCCCAGCATTTT | CASSLGRTQPQHF
TRBJ1-1 | NA | few | TRBV9 | TGTGCCAGCAGCGTAGCTGGGGAGGCTGAAGCTTTCTTT | CASSVAGEAEAFF
TRBJ2-2 | TRBD2 | NA | TRBV12-3/TRBV12-4 | TGTGCCAGCAGTTTAACTAGCGGGGGGGCTGGCACCGGGGAGCTGTTTTTT | CASSLTSGGAGTGELFF
TRBJ2-5 | NA | NA | TRBV5-1 | TGCGCCAGCAGCTTCTGGTTGGCAGAGACCCAGTACTTC | CASSFWLAETQYF
TRBJ2-5 | NA | NA | TRBV29-1 | TGCAGCGTTGGGGGCAAGGCAGAGACCCAGTACTTC | CSVGGKAETQYF
TRBJ2-1 | TRBD2 | few | TRBV20-1 | TGCAGTGCCCTGATCATAGGGGGACTAGCGGGAGGGCCTTTGGATGAGCAGTTCTTC | CSALIIGGLAGGPLDEQFF
TRBJ2-4 | NA | NA | TRBV3-1 | TGTGCCAGCAGCCCTTCCAGACAGCGAAACATTCAGTACTTC | CASSPSRQRNIQYF
TRBJ2-6 | TRBD1 | few | TRBV2 | TGTGCCAGCAAGGATGACAGGGCTGGGGCCAACGTCCTGACTTTC | CASKDDRAGANVLTF
TRBJ2-1 | NA | many | TRBV9 | TGTGCCAGCAGCGCCTCTGGGGCGGAAGTCAAGTTCTTC | CASSASGAEVKFF
TRBJ2-5 | NA | NA | TRBV6-2/TRBV6-3 | TGTGCCAGCAGTTTATATACAGTGGGCGGAGAGACCCAGTACTTC | CASSLYTVGGETQYF
TRBJ2-1 | NA | few | TRBV7-3 | TGTGCCAGCAGCTTCGGGCGATCTGAGCAGTTCTTC | CASSFGRSEQFF
TRBJ2-3 | NA | once | TRBV6-5 | TGTGCCAGCCTGGCCTCAGGGACAGATACGCAGTATTTT | CASLASGTDTQYF
TRBJ2-7 | TRBD2 | few | TRBV9 | TGTGCCAGCAGCGTACAAGCGGGAGATACCTACGAGCAGTACTTC | CASSVQAGDTYEQYF